This T cell receptor (beta chain) was sequenced for a study of CD8 T cells in ankylosing spondylitis. Study-wide findings and caveats: Disease-linked clones reportedly showed significant enrichment in matched ankylosing spondylitis synovial fluid. Peripheral blood samples showed relatively rare disease-linked clones, and these clones were CD8+. Roughly eight highly homologous variants formed a TCR beta motif that appeared characteristic of ankylosing spondylitis blood.

This clonotype occurred many times. What it binds is unknown. In germline, CDR1 is SGHRS, CDR2 YFSETQ. The CDR3 is 16 residues long. J lost 9 bases, V lost 1 base, and 11 bases had no gene match. Researchers built TCR beta libraries using quantitative 5'-RACE with molecular barcodes. MiXCR, applied by TCRdb to the 5' RACE reads, yields one record per CDR3 protein. The sample shows about 36,000 distinct CDR3 sequences, 6% of them seen only once. The sample was blood, either unsorted or a sorted T cell fraction (not recorded which). This chain uses TRBV5-1 with TRBJ2-1; 9 bases are shared with TRBD2. The receptor's source is a male donor with ankylosing spondylitis or in good health (not recorded which). CDR3 amino acids: CASSLSLREGLSEQFF. CDR3 nucleotide sequence: TGCGCCAGCAGCTTGTCCCTGCGGGAGGGCCTATCTGAGCAGTTCTTC.